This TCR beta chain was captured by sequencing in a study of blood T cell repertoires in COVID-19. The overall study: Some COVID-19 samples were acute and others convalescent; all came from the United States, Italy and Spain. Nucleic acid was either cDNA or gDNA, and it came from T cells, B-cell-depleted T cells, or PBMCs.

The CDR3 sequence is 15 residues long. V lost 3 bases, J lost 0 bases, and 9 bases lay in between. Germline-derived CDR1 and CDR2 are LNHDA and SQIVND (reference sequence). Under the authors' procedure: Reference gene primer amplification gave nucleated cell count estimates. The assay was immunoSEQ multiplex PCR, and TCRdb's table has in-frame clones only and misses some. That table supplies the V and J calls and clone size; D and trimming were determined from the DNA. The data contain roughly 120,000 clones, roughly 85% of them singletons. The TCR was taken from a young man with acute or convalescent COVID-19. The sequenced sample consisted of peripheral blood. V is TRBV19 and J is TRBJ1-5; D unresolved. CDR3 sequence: CASSITSYSNQPQHF. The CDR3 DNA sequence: TGTGCCAGTAGTATTACGAGCTATAGCAATCAGCCCCAGCATTTT. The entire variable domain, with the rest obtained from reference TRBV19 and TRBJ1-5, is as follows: DGGITQSPKYLFRKEGQNVTLSCEQNLNHDAMYWYRQDPGQGLRLIYYSQIVNDFQKGDIAEGYSVSREKKESFPLTVTSAQKNPTAFYLCASSITSYSNQPQHFGDGTRLSIL.